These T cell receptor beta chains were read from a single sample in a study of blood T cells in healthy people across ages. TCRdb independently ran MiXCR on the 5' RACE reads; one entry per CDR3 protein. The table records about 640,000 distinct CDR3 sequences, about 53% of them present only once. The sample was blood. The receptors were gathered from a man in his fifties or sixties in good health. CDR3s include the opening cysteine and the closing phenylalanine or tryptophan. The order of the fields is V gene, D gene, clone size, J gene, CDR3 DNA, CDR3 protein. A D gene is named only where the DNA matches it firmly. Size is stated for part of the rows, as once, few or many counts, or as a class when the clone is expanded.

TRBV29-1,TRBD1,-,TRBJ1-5,TGCAGCGTTGCCGACAGGGGTAGTCAGCCCCAGCATTTT,CSVADRGSQPQHF
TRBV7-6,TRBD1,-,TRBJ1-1,TGTGCCAGCAGCCCCCGAGGGCAGGGGGCTTGGACTGAAGCTTTCTTT,CASSPRGQGAWTEAFF
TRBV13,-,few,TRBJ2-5,TGTGCCAGCAGCTTAGACCGTACCAGGGGGGGAGAGACCCAGTACTTC,CASSLDRTRGGETQYF
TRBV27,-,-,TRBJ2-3,TGTGCCAGCAGTTTTAGGGGGACGGTAGATACGCAGTATTTT,CASSFRGTVDTQYF
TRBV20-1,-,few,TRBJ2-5,TGCAGTGCTTCGAACCCCGGAGAGACCCAGTACTTC,CSASNPGETQYF
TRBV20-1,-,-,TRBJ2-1,TGCAGTGCTAGACCCGGACAGAGCTCCTACAATGAGCAGTTCTTC,CSARPGQSSYNEQFF
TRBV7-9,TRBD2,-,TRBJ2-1,TGTGCCAGCAGCTGGTTAGCGGGGCAGAACAATGAGCAGTTCTTC,CASSWLAGQNNEQFF
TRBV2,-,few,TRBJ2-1,TGTGCCAGCACCAACGGCGGAGGTTATGAGCAGTTCTTC,CASTNGGGYEQFF
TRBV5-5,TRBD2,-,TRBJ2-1,TGTGCCAGCACCGGACTAGCGGAGGCCCACAATGAGCAGTTCTTC,CASTGLAEAHNEQFF
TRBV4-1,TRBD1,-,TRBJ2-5,TGCGCCAGCAGCCATTCCCGGGACAGGGGAGAGACCCAGTACTTC,CASSHSRDRGETQYF
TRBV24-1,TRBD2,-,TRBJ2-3,TGTGCCACCAGTGACTCCGGACTAGCGGGAGACGGGATCACAGATACGCAGTATTTT,CATSDSGLAGDGITDTQYF
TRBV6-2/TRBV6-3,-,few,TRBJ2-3,TGTGCCAGCAGTTATGGGGACACCGACACAGATACGCAGTATTTT,CASSYGDTDTDTQYF
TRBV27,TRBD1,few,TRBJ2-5,TGTGCCAGCAGTCCGCTTCGACAGGGGGCTTTTGAGACCCAGTACTTC,CASSPLRQGAFETQYF
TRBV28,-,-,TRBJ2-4,TGTGCCAGTAGGGGAGCTTACAACATTCAGTACTTC,CASRGAYNIQYF
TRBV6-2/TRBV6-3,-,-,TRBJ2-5,TGTGCCAGCAGTTACTCGAGGGAGATCGGGACCCAGTACTTC,CASSYSREIGTQYF
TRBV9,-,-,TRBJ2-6,TGTGCCAGCGGCCGACTGCCCTCTGGGGCCAACGTCCTGACTTTC,CASGRLPSGANVLTF
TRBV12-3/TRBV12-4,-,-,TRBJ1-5,TGTGCCAGCAGTTTAGCGCTAACTGGTCAGCCCCAGCATTTT,CASSLALTGQPQHF
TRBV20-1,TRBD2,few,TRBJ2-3,TGCAGTGCTCCCGCCGGGGGGATAGCCGATACGCAGTATTTT,CSAPAGGIADTQYF
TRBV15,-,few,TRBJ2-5,TGTGCCACCAGCAGAGACCCTACAGGGTTGGAGACCCAGTACTTC,CATSRDPTGLETQYF
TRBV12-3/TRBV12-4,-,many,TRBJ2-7,TGTGCCAGCAGCTTAGGGTACGAGCAGTACTTC,CASSLGYEQYF
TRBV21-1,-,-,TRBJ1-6,TGTGCCAGCAGCAAAGTTTGGGTTAGCGGGCCCTATAATTCACCCCTCCACTTT,CASSKVWVSGPYNSPLHF
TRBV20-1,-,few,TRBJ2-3,TGCAGTGCTAGAACCAACCTCCAGCGGGATACGCAGTATTTT,CSARTNLQRDTQYF
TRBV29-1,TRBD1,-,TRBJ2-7,TGCAGCGTTGAGGGACAGGGGGCGGGTGAGCAGTACTTC,CSVEGQGAGEQYF